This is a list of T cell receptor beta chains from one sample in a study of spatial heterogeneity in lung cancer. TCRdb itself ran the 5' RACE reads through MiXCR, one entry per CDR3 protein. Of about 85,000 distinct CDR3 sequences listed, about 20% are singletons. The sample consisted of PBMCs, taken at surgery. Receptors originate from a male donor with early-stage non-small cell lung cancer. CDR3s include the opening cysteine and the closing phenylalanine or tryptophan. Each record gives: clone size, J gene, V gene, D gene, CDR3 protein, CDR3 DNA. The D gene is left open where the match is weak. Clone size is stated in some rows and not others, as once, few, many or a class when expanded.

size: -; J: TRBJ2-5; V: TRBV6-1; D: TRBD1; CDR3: CASIHRDRGETQYF; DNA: TGTGCCAGCATCCACCGGGACAGGGGGGAGACCCAGTACTTC
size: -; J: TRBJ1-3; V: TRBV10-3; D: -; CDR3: CAISDGDTGNTIYF; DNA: TGTGCCATCAGTGATGGGGACACTGGAAACACCATATATTTT
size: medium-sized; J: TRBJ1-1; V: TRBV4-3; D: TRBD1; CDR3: CASSLTGGTEAFF; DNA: TGCGCCAGCAGCCTTACAGGGGGCACTGAAGCTTTCTTT
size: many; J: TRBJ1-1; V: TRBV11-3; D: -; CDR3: CASSLTQGEAFF; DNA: TGTGCCAGCAGCTTAACACAGGGTGAAGCTTTCTTT
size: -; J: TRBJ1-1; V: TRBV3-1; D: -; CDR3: CASSQGSGGTEAFF; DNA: TGTGCCAGCAGCCAAGGATCGGGGGGCACTGAAGCTTTCTTT
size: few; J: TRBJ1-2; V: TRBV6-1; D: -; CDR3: CASSVSQLEFLFYGYTF; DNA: TGTGCCAGCAGTGTGTCTCAGCTGGAGTTTTTATTCTATGGCTACACCTTC
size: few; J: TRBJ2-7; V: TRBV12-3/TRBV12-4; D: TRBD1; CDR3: CASRGQGHSYEQYF; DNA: TGTGCCAGCAGGGGACAGGGGCACTCCTACGAGCAGTACTTC
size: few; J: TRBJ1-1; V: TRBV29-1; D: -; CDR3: CSVGTDAMNTEAFF; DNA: TGCAGCGTTGGGACGGACGCTATGAACACTGAAGCTTTCTTT
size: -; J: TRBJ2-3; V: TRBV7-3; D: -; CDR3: CASSPGASDTQYF; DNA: TGTGCCAGCAGCCCAGGGGCTAGCGATACGCAGTATTTT
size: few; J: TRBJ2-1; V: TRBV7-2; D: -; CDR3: CASSPVVQRIGHEQFF; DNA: TGTGCCAGCAGCCCAGTTGTACAGAGGATAGGTCATGAGCAGTTCTTC
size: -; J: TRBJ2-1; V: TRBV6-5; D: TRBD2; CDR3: CASSPGLAYDEQFF; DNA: TGTGCCAGCAGTCCGGGACTAGCATATGATGAGCAGTTCTTC
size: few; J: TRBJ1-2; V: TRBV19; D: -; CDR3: CASSFSGVYGYTF; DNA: TGTGCCAGTAGTTTTTCAGGAGTCTATGGCTACACCTTC
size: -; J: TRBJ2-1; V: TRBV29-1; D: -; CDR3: CSVDGRGYNEQFF; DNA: TGCAGCGTTGACGGCAGGGGTTACAATGAGCAGTTCTTC
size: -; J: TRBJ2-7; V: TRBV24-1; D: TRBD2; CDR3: CATRKREYEQYF; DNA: TGTGCCACCCGCAAGCGGGAGTACGAGCAGTACTTC
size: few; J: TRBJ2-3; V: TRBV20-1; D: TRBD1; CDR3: CSARRTGTGDADTQYF; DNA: TGCAGTGCTAGACGGACCGGGACAGGGGACGCAGATACGCAGTATTTT
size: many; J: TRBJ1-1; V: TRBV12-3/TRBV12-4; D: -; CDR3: CASSFGQGIGTEAFF; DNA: TGTGCCAGCAGTTTTGGCCAGGGGATAGGCACTGAAGCTTTCTTT
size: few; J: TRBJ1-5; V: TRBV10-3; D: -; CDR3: CAISEYKGSNQPQHF; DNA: TGTGCCATCAGTGAATATAAGGGTAGCAATCAGCCCCAGCATTTT
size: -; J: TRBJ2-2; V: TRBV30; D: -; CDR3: CAWSSDLQGRHTGELFF; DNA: TGTGCCTGGAGTTCTGATTTACAGGGAAGGCACACCGGGGAGCTGTTTTTT
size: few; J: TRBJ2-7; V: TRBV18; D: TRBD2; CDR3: CASSPPGTSGSTEQYF; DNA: TGTGCCAGCTCACCACCGGGGACTAGCGGGAGTACCGAGCAGTACTTC
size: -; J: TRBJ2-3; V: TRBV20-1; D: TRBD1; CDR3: CSARAGQNTDTQYF; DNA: TGCAGTGCTAGAGCGGGACAGAACACAGATACGCAGTATTTT
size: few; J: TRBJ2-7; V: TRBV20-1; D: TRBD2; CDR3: CSASGGTSGTYF; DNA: TGCAGTGCTAGTGGCGGGACTAGCGGGACGTACTTC
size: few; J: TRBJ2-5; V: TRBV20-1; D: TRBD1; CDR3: CSARGLRQGEKTQYF; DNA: TGCAGTGCTAGAGGCTTACGACAGGGTGAAAAGACCCAGTACTTC
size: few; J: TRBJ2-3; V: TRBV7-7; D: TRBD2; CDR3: CASSLGAGGTDTQYF; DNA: TGTGCTAGCAGCTTAGGCGCGGGGGGGACAGATACGCAGTATTTT
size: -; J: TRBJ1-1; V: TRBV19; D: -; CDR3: CASSGQLNTEAFF; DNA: TGTGCCAGTAGTGGACAACTGAACACTGAAGCTTTCTTT
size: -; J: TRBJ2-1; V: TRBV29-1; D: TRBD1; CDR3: CSVRSGTGWNEQFF; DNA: TGCAGCGTACGATCCGGGACAGGGTGGAATGAGCAGTTCTTC
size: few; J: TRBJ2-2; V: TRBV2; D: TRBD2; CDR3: CASSELAVNTGELFF; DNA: TGTGCCAGCAGTGAACTAGCGGTGAACACCGGGGAGCTGTTTTTT
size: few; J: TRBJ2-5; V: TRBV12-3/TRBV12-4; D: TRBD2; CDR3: CASSLSRGGAGGPNF; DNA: TGTGCCAGCAGTTTATCCCGTGGGGGAGCGGGGGGACCCAACTTC
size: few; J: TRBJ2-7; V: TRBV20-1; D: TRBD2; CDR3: CSARLSPGAGGSYEQYF; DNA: TGCAGTGCTAGACTCTCACCAGGGGCGGGAGGTTCATACGAGCAGTACTTC
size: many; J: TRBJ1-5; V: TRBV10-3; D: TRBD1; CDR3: CAISEGQGGQPQHF; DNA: TGTGCCATCAGTGAGGGGCAGGGGGGCCAGCCCCAGCATTTT
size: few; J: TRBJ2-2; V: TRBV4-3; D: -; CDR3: CASGAGDHTGELFF; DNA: TGCGCCAGCGGGGCAGGGGACCACACCGGGGAGCTGTTTTTT
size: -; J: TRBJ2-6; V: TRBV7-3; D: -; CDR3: CASSWGTAGANVLTF; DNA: TGTGCCAGCAGCTGGGGGACGGCTGGGGCCAACGTCCTGACTTTC
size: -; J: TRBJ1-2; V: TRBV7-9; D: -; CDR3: CASSLDRKLYGYTF; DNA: TGTGCCAGCAGCCTGGACAGAAAACTCTATGGCTACACCTTC
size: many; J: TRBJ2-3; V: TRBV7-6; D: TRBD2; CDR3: CASSPLAGPSTDTQYF; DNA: TGTGCCAGCAGCCCACTAGCGGGGCCTAGCACAGATACGCAGTATTTT
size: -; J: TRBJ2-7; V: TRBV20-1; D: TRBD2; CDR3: CSARALAGGVDEQYF; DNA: TGCAGTGCTAGGGCACTAGCGGGCGGCGTCGACGAGCAGTACTTC
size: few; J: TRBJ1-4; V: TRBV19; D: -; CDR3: CASSIDINNEKLFF; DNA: TGTGCCAGTAGTATAGACATAAATAATGAAAAACTGTTTTTT
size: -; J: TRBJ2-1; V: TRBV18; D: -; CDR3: CASSPPSKGDNEQFF; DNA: TGTGCCAGCTCACCACCGTCAAAGGGGGACAATGAGCAGTTCTTC
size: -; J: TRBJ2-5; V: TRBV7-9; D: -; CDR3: CASSLFASPQYF; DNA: TGTGCCAGCAGCTTGTTTGCCTCCCCCCAGTACTTC
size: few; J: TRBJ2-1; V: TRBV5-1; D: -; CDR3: CASSPGGAEQFF; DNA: TGCGCCAGCAGCCCCGGTGGTGCGGAGCAGTTCTTC
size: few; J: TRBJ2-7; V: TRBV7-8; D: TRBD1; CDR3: CASSPMPGQGNYEQYF; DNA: TGTGCCAGCAGCCCAATGCCGGGACAGGGCAACTACGAGCAGTACTTC
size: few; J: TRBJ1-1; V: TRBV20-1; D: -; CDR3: CSATRNTEAFF; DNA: TGCAGTGCTACTAGGAACACTGAAGCTTTCTTT
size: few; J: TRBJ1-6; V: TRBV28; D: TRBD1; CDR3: CASSLLGTGGNSPLHF; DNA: TGTGCCAGCAGTTTATTAGGGACAGGGGGTAATTCACCCCTCCACTTT
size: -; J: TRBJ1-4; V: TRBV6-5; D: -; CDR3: CASSTTLEEKLFF; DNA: TGTGCCAGCAGCACGACGTTGGAGGAAAAACTGTTTTTT
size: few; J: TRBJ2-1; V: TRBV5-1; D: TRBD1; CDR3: CASTQGGQEWNEQFF; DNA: TGCGCCAGCACTCAGGGGGGACAGGAGTGGAATGAGCAGTTCTTC
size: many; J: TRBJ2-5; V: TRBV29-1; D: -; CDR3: CSVKGLQETQYF; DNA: TGCAGCGTTAAGGGGTTGCAAGAGACCCAGTACTTC
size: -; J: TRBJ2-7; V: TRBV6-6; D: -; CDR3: CASSPGKGYEQYF; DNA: TGTGCCAGCAGCCCCGGGAAAGGCTACGAGCAGTACTTC
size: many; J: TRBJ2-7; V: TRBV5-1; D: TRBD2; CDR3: CASSLELAGGPYEQYF; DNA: TGCGCCAGCAGCTTGGAACTAGCGGGAGGGCCCTACGAGCAGTACTTC
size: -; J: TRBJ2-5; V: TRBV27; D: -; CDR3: CASSLSWASARETQYF; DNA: TGTGCCAGCAGTCTGAGTTGGGCCTCCGCCAGGGAGACCCAGTACTTC
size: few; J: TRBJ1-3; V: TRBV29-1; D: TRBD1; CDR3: CSVDTGAGNTIYF; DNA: TGCAGCGTTGATACAGGGGCAGGAAACACCATATATTTT
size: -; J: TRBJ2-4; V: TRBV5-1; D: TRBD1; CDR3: CASTPSPGTGENIQYF; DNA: TGCGCCAGCACTCCCTCCCCCGGGACAGGGGAGAACATTCAGTACTTC
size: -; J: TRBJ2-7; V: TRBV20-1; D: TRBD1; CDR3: CSAYYGTGVYEQYF; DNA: TGCAGTGCTTACTACGGGACAGGGGTCTACGAGCAGTACTTC
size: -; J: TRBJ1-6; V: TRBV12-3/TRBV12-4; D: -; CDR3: CASSTRQSSPLHF; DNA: TGTGCCAGCAGTACACGACAGTCTTCACCCCTCCACTTT